Listed here are 8 T cell receptor beta chains from one sample, sequenced in a study of OX40 agonist ivuxolimab in advanced cancers. Here immunoSEQ multiplex PCR was the method, and the copy in TCRdb shows in-frame clones only, minus some. Of fewer than 90,000 clones detected, around 86% appear once; the ten largest clones hold 3.1%. This specimen consisted of CD4+ or CD8+ T cells sorted from blood, obtained in a trial of the OX40 agonist ivuxolimab. The receptors were sampled from an adult with an advanced solid tumor such as melanoma, head and neck, liver or kidney cancer.

The chain joins TRBV18 to TRBJ2-3, with 7 bases aligning to TRBD1. V was pared by 5 bases and J by 0 bases, with 5 bases of the junction left unmatched. Germline V CDR1 and CDR2: KGHSH, LQKENI. The CDR3 runs to 15 residues. The CDR3 nucleotides read TGTGCCAGCTCATCGACAGGGCCTAGCACAGATACGCAGTATTTT. It encodes CASSSTGPSTDTQYF. The complete variable domain, with remaining parts taken from reference TRBV18 and TRBJ2-3, reads NAGVMQNPRHLVRRRGQEARLRCSPMKGHSHVYWYRQLPEEGLKFMVYLQKENIIDESGMPKERFSAEFPKEGPSILRIQQVVRGDSAAYFCASSSTGPSTDTQYFGPGTRLTVL.

The table lists this clone with a few counts. This chain joins TRBV6-5 and TRBJ2-7, with TRBD1 as a possible D gene (5 bases). Looked up from germline, CDR1 is MNHEY and CDR2 is SVGAGI. This CDR3 contains 15 residues. V gave up 6 bases and J gave up 0 bases, with 15 bases separating them. The CDR3 region has the DNA TGTGCCAGCAGCACAGGACGTCTGAACTCCTACGAGCAGTACTTC. It encodes CASSTGRLNSYEQYF.

The chain joins TRBV11-3 to TRBJ2-3, with 8 bases aligning to TRBD1. Germline lookup yields CDR1 SGHNT and CDR2 YENEEA. Trimming cost V 4 bases and J 3 bases; bases outside gene matches: 9. There are 16 residues in the CDR3. CDR3 residues: CASSSRTGGRTDTQYF. The CDR3 coding sequence is TGTGCCAGCAGCTCGCGCACAGGGGGGCGAACAGATACGCAGTATTTT.

This chain joins TRBV14 and TRBJ2-7; possibly TRBD1 for D (6 bases). Trimming pared 1 base from V and 1 base from J, leaving 8 bases between. The germline V gene has CDR1 SGHDN and CDR2 FVKESK. This CDR3 is 14 amino acids long. The CDR3, as DNA: TGTGCCAGCAGCCAAGCTCAGGGGTCCTACGAGCAGTACTTC. The encoded protein is CASSQAQGSYEQYF.

This clone was seen just once. This chain joins TRBV27 and TRBJ1-5, with a possible D match to TRBD1 (5 bases). Looked up from germline, CDR1 is MNHEY and CDR2 is SMNVEV (reference sequence). V gave up 4 bases and J gave up 2 bases, with 15 bases separating them. This CDR3 spans 16 amino acids. The CDR3 loop reads CASSSLGQGGNQPQHF. The CDR3 bases are TGTGCCAGCAGTTCCCTGGGGCAGGGTGGCAATCAGCCCCAGCATTTT.

The J gene is TRBJ2-5, the V gene TRBV27, with TRBD1 as a possible D gene (5 bases). V lost 2 bases, J lost 2 bases, and 12 bases lay in between. The CDR3 runs to 15 residues. CDR1 and CDR2 from the germline V gene are MNHEY and SMNVEV (reference sequence). The CDR3 protein is CASSLVAGRQETQYF. CDR3 sequence (DNA): TGTGCCAGCAGTTTAGTGGCAGGGCGGCAAGAGACCCAGTACTTC.

There are a few counts of this clone. The chain links TRBV11-2 to TRBJ2-7, with 9 bases fitting TRBD1. V shed 5 bases, J shed 3 bases, and the junction held 11 bases outside the gene matches. Germline values: CDR1 SGHAT, CDR2 FQNNGV. The CDR3 extends over 16 amino acids. The CDR3 nucleotides are TGTGCCAGCAGCCCTCTCCAACGACAGGGGGTCTACGAGCAGTACTTC. Protein: CASSPLQRQGVYEQYF.

The chain recombines TRBV11-1 with TRBJ2-7; D gene ambiguous. Trimming removed 5 bases at V and 3 bases at J, with 20 bases between. Germline CDR1 and CDR2: SGHAT and FQDESV (reference sequence). The CDR3 is 16 residues long. This chain's CDR3 is CASSPRPQRTDYEQYF. Written as DNA, the CDR3 is TGTGCCAGCAGCCCCCGTCCGCAGCGTACAGACTACGAGCAGTACTTC.